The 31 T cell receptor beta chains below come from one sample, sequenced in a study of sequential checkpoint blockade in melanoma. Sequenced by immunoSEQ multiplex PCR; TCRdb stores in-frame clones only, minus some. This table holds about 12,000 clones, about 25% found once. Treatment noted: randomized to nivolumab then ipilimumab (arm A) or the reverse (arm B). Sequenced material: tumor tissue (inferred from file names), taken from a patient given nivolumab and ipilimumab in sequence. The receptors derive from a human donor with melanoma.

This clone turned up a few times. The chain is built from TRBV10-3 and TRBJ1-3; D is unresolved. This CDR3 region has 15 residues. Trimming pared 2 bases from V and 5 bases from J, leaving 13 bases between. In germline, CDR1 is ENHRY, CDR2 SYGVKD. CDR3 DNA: TGTGCCATCAGTGAGAAAAGGTATTGGAGAAACACCATATATTTT. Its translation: CAISEKRYWRNTIYF.

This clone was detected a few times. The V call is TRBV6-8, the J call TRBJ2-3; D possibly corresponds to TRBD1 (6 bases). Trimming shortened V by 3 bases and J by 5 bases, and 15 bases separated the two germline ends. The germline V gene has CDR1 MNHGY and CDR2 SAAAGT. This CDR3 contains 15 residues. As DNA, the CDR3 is TGTGCCAGCAGTTATACCGAGACAGGTTTAGATACGCAGTATTTT. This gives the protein CASSYTETGLDTQYF.

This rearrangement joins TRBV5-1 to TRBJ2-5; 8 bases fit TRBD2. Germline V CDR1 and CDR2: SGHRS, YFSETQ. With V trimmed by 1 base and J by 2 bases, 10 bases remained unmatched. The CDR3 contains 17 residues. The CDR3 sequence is CASSLFTSGGRQETQYF. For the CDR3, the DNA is TGCGCCAGCAGCTTGTTCACCAGCGGGGGCCGACAAGAGACCCAGTACTTC. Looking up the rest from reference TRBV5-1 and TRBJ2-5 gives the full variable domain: KAGVTQTPRYLIKTRGQQVTLSCSPISGHRSVSWYQQTPGQGLQFLFEYFSETQRNKGNFPGRFSGRQFSNSRSEMNVSTLELGDSALYLCASSLFTSGGRQETQYFGPGTRLLVL.

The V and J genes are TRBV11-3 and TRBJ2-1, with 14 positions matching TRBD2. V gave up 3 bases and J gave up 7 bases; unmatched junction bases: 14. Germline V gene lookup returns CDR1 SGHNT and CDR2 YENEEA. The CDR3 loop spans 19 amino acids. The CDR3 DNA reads TGTGCCAGCAGCTTCGGACTAGCGGGGGGCCCGTGGGTTTCGAATGAGCAGTTCTTC. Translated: CASSFGLAGGPWVSNEQFF.

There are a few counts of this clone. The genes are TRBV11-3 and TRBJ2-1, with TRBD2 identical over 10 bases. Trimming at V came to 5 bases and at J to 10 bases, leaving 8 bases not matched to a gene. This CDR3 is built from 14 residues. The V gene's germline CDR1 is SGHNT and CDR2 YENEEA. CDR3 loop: CASSLSGGAWEQFF. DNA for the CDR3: TGTGCCAGCAGCCTCAGCGGGGGGGCCTGGGAGCAGTTCTTC.

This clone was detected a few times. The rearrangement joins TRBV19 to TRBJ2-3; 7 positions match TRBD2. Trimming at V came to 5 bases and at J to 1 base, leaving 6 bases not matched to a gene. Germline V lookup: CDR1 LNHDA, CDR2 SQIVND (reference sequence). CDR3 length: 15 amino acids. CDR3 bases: TGTGCCAGTAGTGAGCGGGGCGACGGCACAGATACGCAGTATTTT. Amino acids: CASSERGDGTDTQYF.

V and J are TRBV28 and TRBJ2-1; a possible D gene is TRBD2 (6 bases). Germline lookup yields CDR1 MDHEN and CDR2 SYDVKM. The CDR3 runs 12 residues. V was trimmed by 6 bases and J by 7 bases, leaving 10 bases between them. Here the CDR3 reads CASSLRGNEQFF. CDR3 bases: TGTGCCAGCAGCCTACGGGGGAATGAGCAGTTCTTC.

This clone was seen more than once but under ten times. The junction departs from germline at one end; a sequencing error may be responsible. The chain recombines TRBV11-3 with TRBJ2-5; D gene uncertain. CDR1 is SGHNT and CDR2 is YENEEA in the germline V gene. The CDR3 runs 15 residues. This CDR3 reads CASSPTLRVQETQYF. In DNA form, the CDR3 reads TGTGCTAGCAGCCCTACTCTGAGAGTCCAAGAGACCCAGTACTTC.

The CDR3 coding sequence is TGTGCCAGCAGCCCGAAGGGCGGTCGTACTGAAGCTTTCTTT. Translated: CASSPKGGRTEAFF. J is TRBJ1-1 and V is TRBV25-1; D unresolved. Trimming stripped 6 bases from V and 5 bases from J, with 16 bases between. The germline CDR1 and CDR2 sequences are MGHDK and SYGVNS. The CDR3 length is 14 residues.

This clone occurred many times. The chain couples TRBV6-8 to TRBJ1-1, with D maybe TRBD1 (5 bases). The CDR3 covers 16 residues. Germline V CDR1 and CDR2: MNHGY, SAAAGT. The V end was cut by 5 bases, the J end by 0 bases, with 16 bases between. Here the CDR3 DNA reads TGTGCCAGCAGTGCAACAGGTTCCCCCATGAACACTGAAGCTTTCTTT. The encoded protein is CASSATGSPMNTEAFF.

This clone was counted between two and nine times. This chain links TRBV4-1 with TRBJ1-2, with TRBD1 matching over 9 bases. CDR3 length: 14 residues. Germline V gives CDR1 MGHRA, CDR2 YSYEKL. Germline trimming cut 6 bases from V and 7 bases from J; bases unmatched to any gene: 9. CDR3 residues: CASSWLQGASGYTF. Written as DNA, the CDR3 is TGCGCCAGCAGTTGGCTACAGGGGGCTTCTGGCTACACCTTC.

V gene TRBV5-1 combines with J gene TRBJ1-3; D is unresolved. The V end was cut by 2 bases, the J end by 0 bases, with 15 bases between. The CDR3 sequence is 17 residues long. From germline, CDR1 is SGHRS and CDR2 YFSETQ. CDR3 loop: CASSFMPGGYSGNTIYF. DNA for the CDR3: TGCGCCAGCAGCTTCATGCCAGGAGGCTACTCTGGAAACACCATATATTTT.

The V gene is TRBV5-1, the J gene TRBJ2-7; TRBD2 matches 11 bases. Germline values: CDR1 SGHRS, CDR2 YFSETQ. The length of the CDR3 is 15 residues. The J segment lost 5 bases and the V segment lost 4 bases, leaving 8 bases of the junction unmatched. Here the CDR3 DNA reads TGCGCCAGCAGCCCTTTAGCGGGGGGGCTGAACGAGCAGTACTTC. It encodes CASSPLAGGLNEQYF. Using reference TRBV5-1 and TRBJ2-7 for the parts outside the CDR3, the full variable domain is KAGVTQTPRYLIKTRGQQVTLSCSPISGHRSVSWYQQTPGQGLQFLFEYFSETQRNKGNFPGRFSGRQFSNSRSEMNVSTLELGDSALYLCASSPLAGGLNEQYFGPGTRLTVT.

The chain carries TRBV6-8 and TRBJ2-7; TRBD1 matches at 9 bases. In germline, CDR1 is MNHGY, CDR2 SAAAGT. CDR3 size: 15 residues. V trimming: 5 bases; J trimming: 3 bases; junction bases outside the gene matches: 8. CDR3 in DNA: TGTGCCAGCAGTATATCCGGGACAGGGAGCTACGAGCAGTACTTC. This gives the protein CASSISGTGSYEQYF.

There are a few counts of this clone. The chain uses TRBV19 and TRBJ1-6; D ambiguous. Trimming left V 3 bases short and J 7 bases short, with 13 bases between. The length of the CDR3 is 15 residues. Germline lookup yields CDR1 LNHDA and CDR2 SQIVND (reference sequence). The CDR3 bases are TGTGCCAGTAGTATTGAGGGTAATGGGAATTCACCCCTCCACTTT. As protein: CASSIEGNGNSPLHF.

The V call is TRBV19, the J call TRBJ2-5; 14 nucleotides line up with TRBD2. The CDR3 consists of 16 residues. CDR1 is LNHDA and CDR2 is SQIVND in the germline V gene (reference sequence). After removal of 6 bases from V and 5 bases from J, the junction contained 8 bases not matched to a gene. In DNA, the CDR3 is TGTGCCAGTAGCGGACTAGCGGGGGGCCTAGGGGAGACCCAGTACTTC. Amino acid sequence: CASSGLAGGLGETQYF.

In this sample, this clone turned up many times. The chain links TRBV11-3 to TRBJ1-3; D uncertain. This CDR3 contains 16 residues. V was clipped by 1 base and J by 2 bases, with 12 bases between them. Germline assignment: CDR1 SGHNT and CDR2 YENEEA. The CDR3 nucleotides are TGTGCCAGCAGCTTAGTGATGGACTGGACTGGAAACACCATATATTTT. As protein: CASSLVMDWTGNTIYF.

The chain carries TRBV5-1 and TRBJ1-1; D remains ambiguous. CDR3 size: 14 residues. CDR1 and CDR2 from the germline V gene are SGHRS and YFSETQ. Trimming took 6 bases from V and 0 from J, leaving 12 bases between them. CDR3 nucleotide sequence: TGCGCCAGCACTCAGGACTACATGAACACTGAAGCTTTCTTT. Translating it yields CASTQDYMNTEAFF.

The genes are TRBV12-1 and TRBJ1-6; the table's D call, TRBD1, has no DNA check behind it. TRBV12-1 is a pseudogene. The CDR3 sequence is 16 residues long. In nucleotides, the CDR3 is TGTGCCAGCAGCTTTTCTCTGGTCAGGTATAATTCACCCCTCCACTTT. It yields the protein CASSFSLVRYNSPLHF.

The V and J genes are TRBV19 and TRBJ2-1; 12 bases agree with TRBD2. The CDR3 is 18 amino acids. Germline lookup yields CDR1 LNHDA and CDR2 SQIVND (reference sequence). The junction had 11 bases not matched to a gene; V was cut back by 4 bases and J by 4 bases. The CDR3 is CASSTRLAGALPYNEQFF. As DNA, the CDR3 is TGTGCCAGTAGTACACGACTAGCGGGAGCCTTGCCTTACAATGAGCAGTTCTTC.

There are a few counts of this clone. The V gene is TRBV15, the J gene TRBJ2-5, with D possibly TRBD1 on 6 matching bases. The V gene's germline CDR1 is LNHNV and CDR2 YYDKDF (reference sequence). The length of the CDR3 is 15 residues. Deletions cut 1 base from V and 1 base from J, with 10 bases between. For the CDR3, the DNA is TGTGCCACCAGCAGAGTGCACAGGGCCCAAGAGACCCAGTACTTC. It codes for CATSRVHRAQETQYF.

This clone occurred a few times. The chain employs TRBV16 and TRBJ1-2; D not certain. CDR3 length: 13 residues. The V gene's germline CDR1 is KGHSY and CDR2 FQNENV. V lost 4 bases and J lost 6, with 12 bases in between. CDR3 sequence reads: CASSPSRGDGYTF. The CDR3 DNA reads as TGTGCCAGCAGCCCCAGCCGCGGGGATGGCTACACCTTC. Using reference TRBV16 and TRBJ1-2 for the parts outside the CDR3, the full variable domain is GEEVAQTPKHLVRGEGQKAKLYCAPIKGHSYVFWYQQVLKNEFKFLISFQNENVFDETGMPKERFSAKCLPNSPCSLEIQATKLEDSAVYFCASSPSRGDGYTFGSGTRLTVV.

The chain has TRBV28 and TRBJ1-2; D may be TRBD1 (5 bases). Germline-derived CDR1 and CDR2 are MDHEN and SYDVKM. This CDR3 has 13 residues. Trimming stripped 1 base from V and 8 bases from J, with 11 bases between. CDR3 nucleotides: TGTGCCAGCAGTTTATCACAGGACGCAGGCTACACCTTC. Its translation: CASSLSQDAGYTF.

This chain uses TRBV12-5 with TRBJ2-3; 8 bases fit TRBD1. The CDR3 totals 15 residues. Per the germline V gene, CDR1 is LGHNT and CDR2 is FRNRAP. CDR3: CASNAGGVLPDTQYF. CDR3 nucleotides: TGTGCCAGCAACGCAGGGGGCGTTCTACCAGATACGCAGTATTTT.

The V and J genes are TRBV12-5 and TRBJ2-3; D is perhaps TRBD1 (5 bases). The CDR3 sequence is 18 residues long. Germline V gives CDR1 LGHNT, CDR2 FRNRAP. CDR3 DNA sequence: TGTGCCAGCACCTTTTTGCTCCCTGGGGCTCCTAGCACAGATACGCAGTATTTT. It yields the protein CASTFLLPGAPSTDTQYF.

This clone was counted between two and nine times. This chain's CDR3 is CASSLTDISSTDTQYF. The CDR3 DNA sequence: TGTGCCAGCAGTTTAACCGACATCTCTAGCACAGATACGCAGTATTTT. The chain is built from TRBV6-8 and TRBJ2-3; D not resolved. Per germline, CDR1 MNHGY and CDR2 SAAAGT. V was shortened by 4 bases and J by 0 bases, with 14 bases between the two germline ends. The CDR3 covers 16 residues.

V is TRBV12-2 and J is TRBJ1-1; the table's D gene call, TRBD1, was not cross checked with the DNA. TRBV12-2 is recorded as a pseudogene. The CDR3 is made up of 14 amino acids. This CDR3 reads CASRLVTGNTEAFF. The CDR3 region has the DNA TGTGCAAGTCGCTTAGTGACAGGGAACACTGAAGCTTTCTTT.

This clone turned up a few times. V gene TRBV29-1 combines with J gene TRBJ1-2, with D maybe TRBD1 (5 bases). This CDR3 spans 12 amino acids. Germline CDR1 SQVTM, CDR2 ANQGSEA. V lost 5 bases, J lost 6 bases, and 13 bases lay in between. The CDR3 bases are TGCAGCGTTCACTGGGGGTCTGATGGCTACACCTTC. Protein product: CSVHWGSDGYTF.

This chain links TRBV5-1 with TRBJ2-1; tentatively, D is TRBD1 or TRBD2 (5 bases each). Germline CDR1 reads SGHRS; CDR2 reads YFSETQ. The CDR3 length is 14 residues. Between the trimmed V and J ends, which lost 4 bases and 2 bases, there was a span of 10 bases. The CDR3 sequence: CASSGGGAYNEQFF. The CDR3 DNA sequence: TGCGCCAGCAGCGGTGGGGGAGCCTACAATGAGCAGTTCTTC.

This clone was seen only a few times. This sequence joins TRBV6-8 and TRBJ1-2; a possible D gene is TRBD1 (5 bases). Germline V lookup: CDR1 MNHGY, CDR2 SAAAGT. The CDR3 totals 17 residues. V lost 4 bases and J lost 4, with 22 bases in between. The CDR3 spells CASSFSPPEGKGYGYTF. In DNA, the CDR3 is TGTGCCAGCAGTTTTTCCCCTCCCGAGGGGAAGGGCTATGGCTACACCTTC.

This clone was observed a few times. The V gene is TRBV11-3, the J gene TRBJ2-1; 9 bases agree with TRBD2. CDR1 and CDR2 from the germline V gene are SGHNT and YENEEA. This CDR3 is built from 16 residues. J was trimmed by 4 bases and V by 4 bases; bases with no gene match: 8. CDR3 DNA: TGTGCCAGCAGCTCTAGCGGGGTCGGCCCTTACAATGAGCAGTTCTTC. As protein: CASSSSGVGPYNEQFF.